This T cell receptor (beta chain) was identified during a study of blood T cell repertoires in COVID-19. Study overall: COVID-19 samples from acute and convalescent phases originated in the United States, Italy and Spain.

This table comes from immunoSEQ multiplex PCR, and its TCRdb copy is limited to in-frame clones, with some not included. Found here are approximately 110,000 clones, approximately 80% of them singletons; the top ten hold 20% to 25%. The CDR3 loop spans 14 amino acids. In germline, CDR1 is SGHRS, CDR2 YFSETQ. V shed 0 bases and J 4 bases; nucleotides not matched to a gene: 1. A note on this clone: Other DNA sequences within the sample encode an identical CDR3.

Sequenced: peripheral blood. The TCR was taken from a man between 65 and 79 years old with active or convalescent COVID-19. The chain joins TRBV5-1 to TRBJ2-7, with 10 bases identical to TRBD1. This chain's CDR3 is CASSLGTGGYEQYF. The CDR3 DNA sequence: TGCGCCAGCAGCTTGGGGACAGGGGGGTACGAGCAGTACTTC.